Following are 2 T cell receptor beta chains from one sample sequenced in a study of blood T cell repertoires in COVID-19. Only in-frame clones appear in the TCRdb table, and some are missing; sequencing was by immunoSEQ multiplex PCR. Of 200,000 or so clones listed, around 83% are singletons. The sample taken for sequencing was peripheral blood. The receptors shown here come from a woman aged 40-49 years with acute or convalescent COVID-19.

In its sample, this clone was seen once. The chain carries TRBV5-1 and TRBJ2-5, with a weak D call TRBD2 (5 bases). Trimming stripped 0 bases from V and 0 bases from J, with 12 bases between. The germline V gene encodes CDR1 SGHRS and CDR2 YFSETQ. This CDR3 spans 16 amino acids. CDR3 nucleotides: TGCGCCAGCAGCTTGGCCTTAAGCGGATACCAAGAGACCCAGTACTTC. Amino acid sequence: CASSLALSGYQETQYF.

The J gene is TRBJ2-3, the V gene TRBV6-5, with TRBD1 as a possible D gene (6 bases). This CDR3 comprises 15 residues. Trimming took 6 bases from V and 1 from J, leaving 14 bases between them. Germline loops: CDR1 MNHEY, CDR2 SVGAGI. The CDR3 sequence: CASRVQGWGTDTQYF. Written as DNA, the CDR3 is TGTGCCAGCAGAGTACAGGGTTGGGGCACAGATACGCAGTATTTT.